Listed below are T cell receptor beta chains from one sample, sequenced in a study of blood T cells in healthy people across ages. TCRdb recomputed calls from the 5' RACE reads with MiXCR, one row per CDR3 protein. The sample has roughly 2 million distinct CDR3 sequences, approximately 50% seen once. Sequenced: blood. The receptor source for this set is a woman between 40 and 50 years old in good health. The CDR3 runs from the conserved cysteine through the conserved F or W. D genes are given only for firm matches. Rows give clone size only sometimes, using once, few, many, or a class for an expanded clone.

>TRBV25-1|TRBJ2-7|few|.
TGTGCCAGCAGTGAATGGGGCAGCAGCTCCTACGAGCAGTACTTC
CASSEWGSSSYEQYF
>TRBV2|TRBJ2-5|.|.
TGTGCCAGCAGCAAACTAATGGGCGAGACCCAGTACTTC
CASSKLMGETQYF
>TRBV28|TRBJ1-6|.|TRBD1
TGTGCCAGCAGCCCCCGGGACAGGGGACCCCTCCACTTT
CASSPRDRGPLHF
>TRBV29-1|TRBJ1-1|.|.
TGCAGCGTTGAAAATGAAGGGGGGAGGTCGGGTGGCACTGAAGCTTTCTTT
CSVENEGGRSGGTEAFF
>TRBV28|TRBJ2-4|.|.
TGTGCCAGCAGCCTTCGACAGATAGCCAAAAACATTCAGTACTTC
CASSLRQIAKNIQYF
>TRBV7-2|TRBJ2-3|few|TRBD2
TGTGCCAGCAGGCTAGCGGTCACAGATACGCAGTATTTT
CASRLAVTDTQYF
>TRBV6-5|TRBJ2-7|.|.
TGTGCCTGCGGAACAGCCCTTTCCTACGAGCAGTACTTC
CACGTALSYEQYF
>TRBV7-2|TRBJ2-7|few|.
TGTGCCAGCAGCCCACTCGTCACCTACGAGCAGTACTTC
CASSPLVTYEQYF
>TRBV29-1|TRBJ2-5|.|TRBD2
TGCAGCGTTGAGCGGGGGGTTAGAGAGACCCAGTACTTC
CSVERGVRETQYF
>TRBV6-6|TRBJ1-5|.|.
TGTGCCAGCAGTTACCACCGGGACGCCGGCCGATTCGCGCCCCAGCATTTT
CASSYHRDAGRFAPQHF
>TRBV28|TRBJ2-7|.|.
TGTGCCAGCGTTGACCCGTCCCAGCTCAAGGAGCAGTACTTC
CASVDPSQLKEQYF
>TRBV27|TRBJ2-7|.|TRBD1
TGTGCCAGCAGTTCCTCTGGACAGGGCTGGGCCTACGAGCAGTACTTC
CASSSSGQGWAYEQYF
>TRBV12-3/TRBV12-4|TRBJ2-1|.|TRBD2
TGTGCCAGCTCGGGGGGGGGGTTGGAAGTCAATGAGCAGTTCTTC
CASSGGGLEVNEQFF
>TRBV9|TRBJ2-5|.|.
TGTGCCAGCAGCCCCGAGGGCCTTTCTAAAGAGACCCAGTACTTC
CASSPEGLSKETQYF
>TRBV2|TRBJ2-5|.|.
TGTGCCAGCAGGCCGACAAGTACAAAAGAGACCCAGTACTTC
CASRPTSTKETQYF
>TRBV20-1|TRBJ2-1|few|.
TGCAGTGCGAGGGACCAGGGGCGCAATGAGCAGTTCTTC
CSARDQGRNEQFF
>TRBV6-5|TRBJ1-2|many|.
TGTGCCAGCAGCCAGACAGTGACCGGGGGTGGCTACACCTTC
CASSQTVTGGGYTF
>TRBV20-1|TRBJ2-1|few|TRBD2
TGCAGTGCCCTGGGGTTCGGGGGGGCCGAAAATGAGCAGTTCTTC
CSALGFGGAENEQFF
>TRBV4-3|TRBJ2-1|.|.
TGCGCCAGCAGCCCCCAGCCAGGCTCCTACAATGAGCAGTTCTTC
CASSPQPGSYNEQFF
>TRBV28|TRBJ2-3|few|TRBD2
TGTGCCAGCAGTCCCGGGCTCATAGCGGGGGGAAAAACAGATACGCAGTATTTT
CASSPGLIAGGKTDTQYF
>TRBV20-1|TRBJ1-6|.|.
TGCAGTGCCCGGGGACGGCACAATTCACCCCTCCACTTT
CSARGRHNSPLHF
>TRBV7-9|TRBJ2-5|.|TRBD1
TGTGCCAGCAGGTGGGGACAGGGGAAAGAGACCCAGTACTTC
CASRWGQGKETQYF
>TRBV27|TRBJ2-7|.|.
TGTGCCAGCAGTGACTACAGATCCCCCCACGAGCAGTACTTC
CASSDYRSPHEQYF
>TRBV10-3|TRBJ1-6|.|.
TGTGCCATCAGTTCAGGGGCTTCTAATTCACCCCTCCACTTT
CAISSGASNSPLHF
>TRBV27|TRBJ2-3|.|TRBD2
TGTGCCAGCACCTCGGTTTTGCGGGGGGGTTCAGATACGCAGTATTTT
CASTSVLRGGSDTQYF
>TRBV29-1|TRBJ1-2|.|.
TGCAGCTTTGAAGGGCAGCTACCTAACTATGGCTACACCTTC
CSFEGQLPNYGYTF
>TRBV12-3/TRBV12-4|TRBJ2-4|.|.
TGTGCCAGCCAAACCCTCGTAGCCAAAAACATTCAGTACTTC
CASQTLVAKNIQYF
>TRBV5-1|TRBJ2-1|.|TRBD2
TGCGCCAGCAGCTTGTATCTCTCTAGCGGGAGCAATGAGCAGTTCTTC
CASSLYLSSGSNEQFF
>TRBV6-5|TRBJ2-4|.|TRBD2
TGTGCCAGCAGTGTACGGACTAGCGGGGGTAAAAACATTCAGTACTTC
CASSVRTSGGKNIQYF
>TRBV11-2|TRBJ2-6|.|TRBD1
TGTGCCAGCAGCATCCCCGGGACAGGGCTTCTTTCTGGGGCCAACGTCCTGACTTTC
CASSIPGTGLLSGANVLTF
>TRBV4-1|TRBJ2-1|.|.
TGCGCCAGCAGCCGGGGGGACTACAATGAGCAGTTCTTC
CASSRGDYNEQFF
>TRBV5-1|TRBJ2-5|.|TRBD1
TGCGCCAGCAGCTGGAGGAGACAGGGTATACAAGAGACCCAGTACTTC
CASSWRRQGIQETQYF
>TRBV2|TRBJ1-1|.|.
TGTGCCAGCGCAGGACGGATGAACACTGAAGCTTTCTTT
CASAGRMNTEAFF
>TRBV6-5|TRBJ1-6|once|.
TGTGCCAGCAGTTACTCGCTCCAGAGCTCCTATAATTCACCCCTCCACTTT
CASSYSLQSSYNSPLHF
>TRBV6-1|TRBJ2-5|few|.
TGTGCCAGCAGAGAGGCCCAGTACCAAGAGACCCAGTACTTC
CASREAQYQETQYF
>TRBV7-6|TRBJ2-7|.|TRBD2
TGTGCCAGCAGGTTAGGGACTAGCGGGAACTACGAGCAGTACTTC
CASRLGTSGNYEQYF
>TRBV7-2|TRBJ2-7|few|TRBD1
TGTGCCAGCAGCCCGGACAGGAGGGAGCAGTACTTC
CASSPDRREQYF
>TRBV20-1|TRBJ2-5|.|.
TGCAGTGCTAGCGACACGGCGGGGAAAGAAACCCAGTACTTC
CSASDTAGKETQYF
>TRBV20-1|TRBJ2-1|.|.
TGCAGTGCTAGAGCAGGGGGGGCGGGCTCCTACAATGAGCAGTTCTTC
CSARAGGAGSYNEQFF
>TRBV7-2|TRBJ2-1|few|.
TGTGCCAGCAGGCCCTTGGGGGGCCGGGGCTACAATGAGCAGTTCTTC
CASRPLGGRGYNEQFF
>TRBV20-1|TRBJ2-1|.|.
TGCAGTGCTAGAGGACTACGACTTACTAACAATGAGCAGTTCTTC
CSARGLRLTNNEQFF
>TRBV20-1|TRBJ2-5|few|.
TGCAGTGCTAGAGTGGTGACACCTCGGGGAGAGACCCAGTACTTC
CSARVVTPRGETQYF
>TRBV6-2/TRBV6-3|TRBJ2-3|.|.
TGTGCCAGCAACAAGCCCCCTGAGGGCACAGATACGCAGTATTTT
CASNKPPEGTDTQYF
>TRBV5-1|TRBJ2-3|few|.
TGCGCCAGCAGCTTGCGTAGCTCGGCTACTAGCACAGATACGCAGTATTTT
CASSLRSSATSTDTQYF
>TRBV18|TRBJ2-7|few|.
TGTGCCAGCTCACCAGTCTCGGTTTACGAGCAGTACTTC
CASSPVSVYEQYF